This record looks at one TCR beta chain sequence and its context. The antigen remains unidentified. Other DNA sequences within the sample encode an identical CDR3. The V gene end was trimmed by 6 bases and the J gene end by 1 base; junction bases not matched to a gene: 5. Germline V lookup: CDR1 LGHDT, CDR2 YNNKEL (reference sequence). This CDR3 region has 15 residues. The sample comes from a study of Ad26.COV2.S vaccination and SARS-CoV-2 variants. Study-level background: Doses of Ad26.COV2.S were injected into muscle once or twice, 56 days apart. Study results and caveats: Comparable non-spike TCR breadth was observed in vaccine and placebo recipients.

The protocol was immunoSEQ multiplex PCR, while the TCRdb copy is restricted to in-frame clones and leaves out a portion. The sample shows about 460,000 clones, 80% to 90% of them seen only once. Treatment specified: roughly 19 received Ad26.COV2.S at low or high dose, single or two shots; several received placebo; per-sample allocation not given. Each sample was drawn 63 days after the first injection (of vaccine or placebo). Expression of Wuhan-strain SARS-CoV-2 spike came from the Ad26 vector that formed the vaccine. The sequence came from a person between 18 and 59 years old who received the Ad26.COV2.S COVID-19 vaccine or a placebo. The chain carries TRBV3-1 (or the pseudogene TRBV3-2) and TRBJ2-3; 9 bases match TRBD2. Sample: peripheral blood, taken in a trial of Ad26.COV2.S vaccine versus placebo. The CDR3, as DNA: TGTGCCAGCAGTCCTCGGACTAGCGGCACAGATACGCAGTATTTT. This gives the protein CASSPRTSGTDTQYF.